This paragraph reports one T cell receptor beta chain. The CDR3 spans 20 residues. CDR1 LGHDT and CDR2 YNNKEL come from the germline V gene (reference sequence). V was clipped by 11 bases and J by 5 bases; unmatched bases: 25. Indicated treatment: roughly 18 received Ad26.COV2.S at low or high dose, single or two shots; 5 received placebo; per-sample allocation not given. Collection of the samples took place on day 63 after the first injection of vaccine or placebo. This specimen comes from a study of Ad26.COV2.S vaccination and SARS-CoV-2 variants. Method: immunoSEQ multiplex PCR; TCRdb's copy keeps in-frame clones and lacks some. The profile covers more than 350,000 clones, with over 75% appearing a single time and 9.5% to 15% taken by the ten largest.

The source was peripheral blood, collected in a trial of Ad26.COV2.S vaccine versus placebo. The chain uses TRBV3-1 (or the pseudogene TRBV3-2) and TRBJ2-7; the match to TRBD2 covers 15 bases. The TCR comes from a person between 18 and 65 years old who received the Ad26.COV2.S COVID-19 vaccine or a placebo. The CDR3 sequence is CAGDRGQGLAGGTPGDEQYF. CDR3 nucleotide sequence: TGTGCCGGGGACAGGGGGCAGGGACTAGCGGGAGGCACCCCAGGGGACGAGCAGTACTTC.